This TCR beta chain comes out of a study of cytomegalovirus exposure and HLA in healthy donors. On this clone itself: What it binds is not known.

The V gene lost 1 base and the J gene lost 5 bases, with 14 bases spanning the gap. Germline lookup yields CDR1 MNHNS and CDR2 SASEGT. The CDR3 contains 15 residues. Findings and limits, study-wide: A later analysis linked 16,951 TCR beta sequences to HLA alleles at 0.05 false discovery rate. Follow-up analysis later connected one missense variant in DCLRE1C with trimming of TCR beta V- and J-genes. High specificity and sensitivity for cytomegalovirus status were reported for the classifier.

60 Vbeta and 13 Jbeta primers were used in PCR. Sequencing was performed with immunoSEQ multiplex PCR; in TCRdb, only in-frame clones are kept and a portion is missing. The sample shows about 150,000 clones, less than 85% of them seen only once. This TCR came from a man aged 50 or older in good health and CMV-seropositive. Specimen: PBMCs. The chain joins TRBV6-1 to TRBJ1-1; the D gene is possibly TRBD1 (6 bases). CDR3 region: CASSEEPRGRTEAFF. The CDR3 DNA reads as TGTGCCAGCAGTGAAGAGCCCAGGGGTCGAACTGAAGCTTTCTTT.